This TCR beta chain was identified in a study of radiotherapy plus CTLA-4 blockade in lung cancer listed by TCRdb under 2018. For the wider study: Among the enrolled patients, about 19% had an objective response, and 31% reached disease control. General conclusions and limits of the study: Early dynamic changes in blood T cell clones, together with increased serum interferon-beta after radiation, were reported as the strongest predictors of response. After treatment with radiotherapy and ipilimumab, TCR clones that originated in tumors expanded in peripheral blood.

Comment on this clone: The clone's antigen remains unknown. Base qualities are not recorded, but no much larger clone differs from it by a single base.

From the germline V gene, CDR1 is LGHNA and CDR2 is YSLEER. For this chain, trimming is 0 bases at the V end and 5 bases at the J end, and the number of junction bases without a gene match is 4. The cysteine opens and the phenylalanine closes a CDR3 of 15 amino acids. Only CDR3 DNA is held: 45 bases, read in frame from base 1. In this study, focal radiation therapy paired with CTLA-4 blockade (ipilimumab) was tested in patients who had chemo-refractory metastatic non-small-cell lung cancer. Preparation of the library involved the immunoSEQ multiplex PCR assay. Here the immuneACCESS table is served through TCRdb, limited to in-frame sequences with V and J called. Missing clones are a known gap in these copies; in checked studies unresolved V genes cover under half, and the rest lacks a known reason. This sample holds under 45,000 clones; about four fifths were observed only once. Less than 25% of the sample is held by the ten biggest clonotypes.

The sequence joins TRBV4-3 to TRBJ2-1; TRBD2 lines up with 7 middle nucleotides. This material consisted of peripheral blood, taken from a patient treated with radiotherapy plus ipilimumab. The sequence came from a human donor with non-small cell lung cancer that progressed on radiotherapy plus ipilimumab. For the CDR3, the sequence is CASSQEPSGNNEQFF. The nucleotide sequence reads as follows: TGCGCCAGCAGCCAAGAGCCTAGCGGAAACAATGAGCAGTTCTTC.